The subject of this entry is one T cell receptor (beta chain). This clonotype occurred many times. Its specific antigen is unknown. The sample holds no much larger clone one base away, and base qualities are not on file. Interpreted using the paper, the treatment or condition label stands for: live attenuated yellow fever vaccine strain. At each blood-draw timepoint, two biological replicates of bulk PBMCs were obtained. A standard Ficoll-Paque protocol was used to isolate PBMCs from peripheral blood. RNA was extracted with TriZol from bulk PBMCs, CD4 and CD8 fractions, and dextramer-positive and dextramer-negative fractions. Instrument on record: Illumina NovaSeq 6000. TCR cDNA was made using 5'RACE template switching, a step that added a universal primer site and unique molecular identifiers. Priming of cDNA synthesis was performed from both the TCR alpha and TCR beta constant segments. Two PCR steps were used to amplify libraries, with sample barcodes and sequencing adapters being added in the second step. Sequencing of libraries was done on Illumina HiSeq 2500 (2x100 bp) or NovaSeq (2x150 bp). Processing in the source paper ran as follows. Reads were demultiplexed and collapsed into UMI consensus sequences with MIGEC, and V(D)J alignment was performed with MiXCR. Vaccine-responding clonotypes were identified with edgeR using replicate PBMC samples, with FDR below 0.01 and a log2 fold change above 5 up to day 15 being required. Each bulk clonotype was labeled CD4 or CD8 based on which sequenced repertoire, CD4 or CD8, contained the clonotype at higher abundance. TCRdb reworked the public reads: Q25 trimming with fastp, MiXCR clone assembly, productive beta chains retained. Every distinct CDR3 protein forms one entry, paired with its most common genes and DNA. These V and J calls originate from TCRdb's pipeline instead of the authors' own analysis. This sample holds 250,000 to 350,000 distinct CDR3 sequences; approximately 4.5% were observed only once. Of the sample, approximately 19% falls within the top ten clones.

This record belongs to a study of T cells after yellow fever vaccination (dated by TCRdb to the late 2010s). For context, the study as a whole: Libraries from fractions with low cell numbers were prepared with the SMART-Seq v4 Ultra Low Input RNA kit. Bulk TCR alpha and beta repertoires were sequenced longitudinally to track T-cell clones before and after primary and booster YFV17D yellow fever vaccination. Two healthy male donors, one aged 18 to 30 and one aged 30 to 40 years, made up the cohort. Bulk PBMC replicates and cell subsets were isolated from blood drawn at multiple timepoints before and after both primary and secondary immunization. Overall study outcomes, separate from this receptor: After the booster, most of the clones that had expanded following primary vaccination were detected again (roughly 97% of CD4 and around 88% of CD8), which suggests that memory was broadly maintained. The study included only a couple of donors, which limits how far the findings can be generalized. Computational filtering was required because FACS-sorted repertoires could contain abundant contaminating clonotypes from the bulk population. A small share of clonotypes occurred in both CD4 and CD8 compartments, likely arising from convergent recombination. The secondary T-cell response was found to be weaker but faster than the primary response, with a peak reached on day 5 rather than on day 15.

V is clipped by 2 bases and J by 3 bases, and the sequence between their germline boundaries is 7 bases long. The CDR3 runs 13 residues from the cysteine to the phenylalanine. Left in the record is the CDR3 DNA by itself, 39 bases read in frame from the first base. This TCR derives from a man younger than 35 who received the YFV17D yellow fever vaccine. This sample comprised PBMCs, obtained 15 days after the yellow fever booster vaccination. The chain was built from TRBV12-3 or TRBV12-4 and TRBJ2-5, with the D gene too uncertain to name. The DNA sequence is as follows: TGTGCCAGCAGTTTAAGGCAGAAAGAGACCCAGTACTTC. This yields the protein CASSLRQKETQYF.